Presented here are 19 T cell receptor beta chains from one specimen sequenced in a study of T cells in Graves' hyperthyroidism and ophthalmopathy (dated by TCRdb to between 2018 and 2021). The library was built by means of multiplex PCR. This sample was sequenced with an Illumina HiSeq 2000. The TCR beta CDR3 regions were amplified from the RNA transcripts. For the first round of RT-PCR on the TCR CDR3, the HTBI primer set was used together with the Qiagen OneStep RT-PCR kit. TCRdb's own reprocessing of the public reads used fastp at Q25 and MiXCR and kept productive beta chains. Merged by CDR3 protein, the rows form single entries marked with the most common genes and DNA. The sample table records 300,000 to 450,000 distinct CDR3 sequences; about 14% of these occur just once. The top ten constitute approximately 11% of the sample. The sequenced material came from blood. The receptors were sampled from an older woman with Graves' hyperthyroidism.

The chain links TRBV12-3 or TRBV12-4 to TRBJ2-5; 9 nucleotides agree with TRBD1. The CDR3 totals 16 residues. Trimming at V came to 6 bases and at J to 3 bases, leaving 11 bases not matched to a gene. The CDR3 DNA is TGTGCCAGCAGCACCGGGACAGGGCTAGCGGAAGAGACCCAGTACTTC. This sequence encodes CASSTGTGLAEETQYF.

This clonotype has at least ten counts. The J gene is TRBJ1-1, the V gene TRBV12-3 or TRBV12-4; 7 nucleotides align to TRBD1. J gave up 3 bases and V 2 bases, and 6 bases lay outside the gene matches. The CDR3 extends over 15 amino acids. The CDR3 here is CASSLYGGGDTEAFF. In DNA form, the CDR3 reads TGTGCCAGCAGTTTATATGGAGGGGGCGACACTGAAGCTTTCTTT.

This clonotype was seen ten or more times. The V call is TRBV6-6, the J call TRBJ1-1; D perhaps matches TRBD1 (5 bases). The V and J ends lost 2 bases and 6 bases respectively, with 16 bases between them. The germline V gene has CDR1 MNHNY and CDR2 SVGAGI (reference sequence). This CDR3 comprises 15 residues. DNA for the CDR3: TGTGCCAGCAGTTACACCCGCTTGGGAGGGGCTGAAGCTTTCTTT. Residues: CASSYTRLGGAEAFF.

V usage is TRBV7-9 and J usage is TRBJ1-3, with D perhaps matching TRBD1 (5 bases). The CDR3 extends over 20 amino acids. V lost 5 bases to trimming and J lost 0 bases, with 26 bases between them. The V gene's germline CDR1 is SEHNR and CDR2 FQNEAQ (reference sequence). For the CDR3, the DNA is TGTGCCAGCAGCGAAAAGCAGGTCTCTATGGGGGTTTTCTCTGGAAACACCATATATTTT. Translated, it gives CASSEKQVSMGVFSGNTIYF.

This clonotype was seen ten or more times. The chain combines TRBV20-1 with TRBJ2-2; 8 positions match TRBD2. Germline V gene sequence: CDR1 DFQATT, CDR2 SNEGSKA (reference sequence). The CDR3 is made up of 15 amino acids. The V and J ends lost 4 bases and 1 base, in that order; junction bases with no gene match: 5. The DNA of the CDR3 is TGCAGTGCTAAACTAGCGGTCCGGAACACCGGGGAGCTGTTTTTT. Protein product: CSAKLAVRNTGELFF.

Ten or more counts support this clonotype. The rearrangement joins TRBV10-3 to TRBJ2-3, with 10 bases that match TRBD2. V gave up 6 bases and J gave up 1 base; unmatched junction bases: 4. Germline lookup yields CDR1 ENHRY and CDR2 SYGVKD. The CDR3 consists of 15 residues. CDR3 protein: CAIRVAGGGTDTQYF. The CDR3 DNA reads as TGTGCCATCAGGGTAGCGGGAGGCGGCACAGATACGCAGTATTTT.

V usage is TRBV5-1 and J usage is TRBJ2-1; 9 bases line up with TRBD2. The V gene's germline CDR1 is SGHRS and CDR2 YFSETQ. This CDR3 is 16 amino acids long. The V and J ends lost 0 bases and 3 bases, in that order; junction bases with no gene match: 4. DNA of the CDR3: TGCGCCAGCAGCTTGGTCCCTAGCGGGAACTACAATGAGCAGTTCTTC. Its translation: CASSLVPSGNYNEQFF.

The chain couples TRBV6-1 to TRBJ2-6, with D possibly being TRBD2 (6 bases). The length of the CDR3 is 15 residues. Trimming took 8 bases from V and 2 from J, leaving 13 bases between them. In germline, CDR1 is MNHNS, CDR2 SASEGT. The CDR3 nucleotides read TGTGCCAGCGAAAGCAGGGAGGCTGGGGCCAACGTCCTGACTTTC. This sequence encodes CASESREAGANVLTF.

This rearrangement joins TRBV6-1 to TRBJ1-2, with D perhaps TRBD1 (6 bases). Germline V gene data show CDR1 as MNHNS and CDR2 as SASEGT. Trimming removed 4 bases at V and 8 bases at J, with 23 bases between. The CDR3 extends over 16 amino acids. The CDR3 DNA sequence: TGTGCCAGCAGTGGCCTGAGGGACATCCTTGCGGAAGGCTACACCTTC. It codes for CASSGLRDILAEGYTF.

The sample holds many counts of this clonotype. The chain couples TRBV27 to TRBJ2-7; 8 bases are shared with TRBD2. Germline V CDR1 and CDR2: MNHEY, SMNVEV (reference sequence). CDR3 size: 15 residues. V lost 8 bases and J lost 2; bases outside the gene matches: 11. CDR3 protein: CASRLSGNRPYEQYF. Here the CDR3 DNA reads TGTGCCAGCCGACTTAGCGGGAACCGACCCTACGAGCAGTACTTC.

This clonotype is labeled medium-sized. This chain links TRBV2 with TRBJ2-5; the match to TRBD2 covers 7 bases. The CDR3 is made up of 15 amino acids. With 6 bases clipped from V and 0 bases from J, the junction kept 7 bases outside the gene matches. Germline loops: CDR1 SNHLY, CDR2 FYNNEI. CDR3 in DNA: TGTGCCAGCAGACTGACTAGCTTAAACCAAGAGACCCAGTACTTC. The encoded protein is CASRLTSLNQETQYF. Together with reference TRBV2 and TRBJ2-5, the CDR3 gives the full variable domain: EPEVTQTPSHQVTQMGQEVILRCVPISNHLYFYWYRQILGQKVEFLVSFYNNEISEKSEIFDDQFSVERPDGSNFTLKIRSTKLEDSAMYFCASRLTSLNQETQYFGPGTRLLVL.

This rearrangement joins TRBV5-4 to TRBJ2-7; TRBD2 matches at 11 bases. The V segment lost 6 bases and the J segment 5 bases; nucleotides outside the gene matches: 7. Germline V gene data show CDR1 as SGHNT and CDR2 as YYREEE (reference sequence). The CDR3 totals 14 residues. The CDR3 reads CASTIAGGGHEQYF. CDR3 DNA sequence: TGTGCCAGCACCATAGCGGGAGGGGGCCACGAGCAGTACTTC.

This clonotype was detected ten times or more. The J gene is TRBJ2-1, the V gene TRBV5-1; 8 positions agree with TRBD1. V gave up 0 bases and J gave up 6 bases; unmatched junction bases: 5. The length of the CDR3 is 15 residues. Per the germline V gene, CDR1 is SGHRS and CDR2 is YFSETQ. The CDR3 nucleotides are TGCGCCAGCAGCTTGGGACAGGGGACGAGCAATGAGCAGTTCTTC. Amino acids: CASSLGQGTSNEQFF.

This clonotype appeared many times. V usage is TRBV11-2 and J usage is TRBJ1-5, with 9 bases matching TRBD1. Germline loops: CDR1 SGHAT, CDR2 FQNNGV. V shed 4 bases, J shed 4 bases, and the junction held 8 bases outside the gene matches. This CDR3 is built from 16 residues. CDR3 region: CASSSYPGQGNQPQHF. Written as DNA, the CDR3 is TGTGCCAGCAGCTCTTACCCCGGACAGGGGAATCAGCCCCAGCATTTT.

This chain links TRBV24-1 with TRBJ2-7; D is ambiguous. V was pared by 1 base and J by 5 bases, with 5 bases between. Germline CDR1 KGHDR, CDR2 SFDVKD. The CDR3 spans 12 residues. The CDR3 spells CATSDLKDEQYF. CDR3 bases: TGTGCCACCAGTGATTTAAAAGACGAGCAGTACTTC.

V gene TRBV7-9 combines with J gene TRBJ1-3; the D is unclear. This CDR3 region has 16 residues. Trimming removed 5 bases at V and 3 bases at J, with 17 bases between. In germline, CDR1 is SEHNR, CDR2 FQNEAQ (reference sequence). As DNA, the CDR3 is TGTGCCAGCAGCCCGTCGGTCGTAAAGAGTGGAAACACCATATATTTT. It encodes CASSPSVVKSGNTIYF.

This clonotype was recorded many times. This chain connects TRBV20-1 to TRBJ2-1, with D perhaps TRBD2 (6 bases). The germline CDR1 and CDR2 sequences are DFQATT and SNEGSKA (reference sequence). The CDR3 sequence is 12 residues long. The V gene lost 3 bases and the J gene lost 13 bases, with 16 bases spanning the gap. This CDR3 is CSASVLTGVQFF. The CDR3 nucleotides read TGCAGTGCTAGCGTACTTACGGGGGTACAGTTCTTC.

This clonotype was seen ten or more times. V usage is TRBV6-1 and J usage is TRBJ2-7; TRBD2 aligns across 13 bases. This CDR3 comprises 16 residues. The J segment lost 0 bases and the V segment lost 8 bases, leaving 7 bases of the junction unmatched. Germline CDR1 and CDR2: MNHNS and SASEGT. CDR3: CASSKRTSGSSYEQYF. CDR3 nucleotide sequence: TGTGCCAGCTCAAAAAGGACTAGCGGGAGCTCCTACGAGCAGTACTTC.

In its sample, this clonotype was seen many times. The chain combines TRBV19 with TRBJ2-3, with TRBD2 matching 14 bases. The germline V gene encodes CDR1 LNHDA and CDR2 SQIVND (reference sequence). This CDR3 has 17 residues. Unmatched junction bases numbered 9, after V lost 5 bases and J lost 5 bases. The CDR3 DNA sequence: TGTGCCAGTAGTCCCCTGGGACTAGCGGGAGTTGGAGATACGCAGTATTTT. It specifies CASSPLGLAGVGDTQYF. Filled out from reference TRBV19 and TRBJ2-3, the complete variable domain reads DGGITQSPKYLFRKEGQNVTLSCEQNLNHDAMYWYRQDPGQGLRLIYYSQIVNDFQKGDIAEGYSVSREKKESFPLTVTSAQKNPTAFYLCASSPLGLAGVGDTQYFGPGTRLTVL.